Each of the 20 T cell receptor beta chains below was sequenced from the same sample in a study of blood T cell repertoires in COVID-19. This table comes from immunoSEQ multiplex PCR, and its TCRdb copy is limited to in-frame clones, with some not included. Of approximately 140,000 clones listed, about four fifths are singletons. What was sequenced was peripheral blood. Receptors were obtained from a man aged 30 to 39 with COVID-19, enrolled during active disease.

The chain joins TRBV28 to TRBJ1-5; 7 nucleotides agree with TRBD1. The germline V gene has CDR1 MDHEN and CDR2 SYDVKM. CDR3 length equals 18 residues. J lost 0 bases, V lost 2 bases, and 10 bases had no gene match. The CDR3 DNA sequence: TGTGCCAGCAGTTTAACAGGGGACCCACATTATAGCAATCAGCCCCAGCATTTT. It yields the protein CASSLTGDPHYSNQPQHF.

On this clone: Other DNA sequences in this sample translate to the same CDR3. The genes are TRBV5-1 and TRBJ1-5; D is ambiguous. This CDR3 is built from 14 residues. Germline V gene lookup returns CDR1 SGHRS and CDR2 YFSETQ. V lost 0 bases and J lost 2, with 6 bases in between. DNA for the CDR3: TGCGCCAGCAGCTTGGACGGTGGCAATCAGCCCCAGCATTTT. This translates into CASSLDGGNQPQHF.

The gene calls are TRBV7-2 and TRBJ2-7, with 8 bases lining up with TRBD2. This CDR3 has 14 amino acids. V lost 2 bases, J lost 2 bases, and 2 bases stayed unmatched. The V gene's germline CDR1 is SGHTA and CDR2 FQGNSA. CDR3 sequence: CASSLPGGPYEQYF. The CDR3 nucleotides are TGTGCCAGCAGCTTACCGGGAGGGCCCTACGAGCAGTACTTC.

V gene TRBV25-1 combines with J gene TRBJ2-1; perhaps TRBD2 as D (5 bases). CDR1 is MGHDK, CDR2 SYGVNS, per germline. The CDR3 has 11 amino acids. V was cut by 6 bases and J by 11 bases, with 11 bases left in between. CDR3 DNA sequence: TGTGCCAGCAGCTTCGGGAATCAGCAGTTCTTC. Translating gives CASSFGNQQFF.

The chain recombines TRBV24-1 with TRBJ2-1; TRBD2 matches 7 bases. CDR1 is KGHDR and CDR2 is SFDVKD in the germline V gene. The ends lost 5 bases at V and 12 bases at J; junction bases unmatched: 6. The CDR3 is made up of 12 amino acids. The CDR3 DNA reads TGTGCCACCAGTGTTACGGGAGGAGGGCAGTTCTTC. It codes for CATSVTGGGQFF.

The rearrangement links TRBV2 to TRBJ2-1; unclear D gene. Trimming cost V 1 base and J 0 bases, with 7 bases left between them. Germline loops: CDR1 SNHLY, CDR2 FYNNEI. This CDR3 spans 15 amino acids. The CDR3 DNA follows: TGTGCCAGCAGTGAAGATCCGAGCTCCTACAATGAGCAGTTCTTC. The encoded protein is CASSEDPSSYNEQFF.

The chain recombines TRBV3-1 (or the pseudogene TRBV3-2) with TRBJ2-7; 8 bases line up with TRBD1. The ends lost 0 bases at V and 9 bases at J; junction bases unmatched: 10. The germline V gene has CDR1 LGHDT and CDR2 YNNKEL (reference sequence). The CDR3 loop spans 15 amino acids. CDR3 sequence reads: CASSQDQGAKAPQYF. In nucleotides, the CDR3 is TGTGCCAGCAGCCAAGATCAGGGGGCGAAAGCACCGCAGTACTTC.

The chain recombines TRBV2 with TRBJ1-6; D not resolved. The CDR3 has 13 amino acids. Per germline, CDR1 SNHLY and CDR2 FYNNEI. V dropped 4 bases and J dropped 10 bases, with 11 bases sitting between them. As DNA, the CDR3 is TGTGCCAGCAGTGTTGAGGAGAGCTCACCCCTCCACTTT. Translation: CASSVEESSPLHF.

This chain joins TRBV30 and TRBJ1-2; D is unclear. Germline V gene sequence: CDR1 GTSNPN, CDR2 SVGIG (reference sequence). Deletions cut 4 bases from V and 4 bases from J, with 10 bases between. The CDR3 is 12 amino acids. The CDR3 sequence is CAWNEEIYGYTF. In nucleotides, the CDR3 is TGTGCCTGGAATGAGGAGATCTATGGCTACACCTTC.

Here the CDR3 reads CASSLTTGSDPYNEQFF. CDR3 DNA: TGTGCCAGCAGCCTTACAACCGGGAGCGATCCCTACAATGAGCAGTTCTTC. The chain employs TRBV11-2 and TRBJ2-1; maybe TRBD2 (6 bases). Trimming took 5 bases from V and 2 from J, leaving 19 bases between them. This CDR3 has 17 residues. Germline CDR1 is SGHAT and CDR2 is FQNNGV. The full variable domain, rest sourced from reference TRBV11-2 and TRBJ2-1, is EAGVAQSPRYKIIEKRQSVAFWCNPISGHATLYWYQQILGQGPKLLIQFQNNGVVDDSQLPKDRFSAERLKGVDSTLKIQPAKLEDSAVYLCASSLTTGSDPYNEQFFGPGTRLTVL.

The V and J genes are TRBV23-1 and TRBJ1-1; 11 bases line up with TRBD1. TRBV23-1 is labeled an ORF, and its function is uncertain. The CDR3 extends over 16 amino acids. Losses at the gene ends were 6 bases for V and 3 bases for J; bases not matched to a gene: 9. The CDR3 protein is CASSLDRGREYTEAFF. The CDR3 region has the DNA TGCGCCAGCAGCCTGGACAGGGGGCGTGAATACACTGAAGCTTTCTTT.

V and J are TRBV7-2 and TRBJ2-7; D is uncertain. The CDR3 consists of 12 residues. The V and J ends lost 5 bases and 3 bases respectively, with 8 bases between them. Germline V gene lookup returns CDR1 SGHTA and CDR2 FQGNSA. CDR3 nucleotides: TGTGCCAGCAGCCCCACCAGCTACGAGCAGTACTTC. As protein: CASSPTSYEQYF.

The chain couples TRBV19 to TRBJ2-7, with D perhaps TRBD2 (6 bases). The ends were cut back, 4 bases at V and 6 bases at J, with 22 bases in the middle. This CDR3 region has 16 residues. The germline V gene has CDR1 LNHDA and CDR2 SQIVND (reference sequence). The CDR3: CASSTGLWGGLSEQYF. Written as DNA, the CDR3 is TGTGCCAGTAGTACCGGGCTATGGGGAGGACTCTCCGAGCAGTACTTC.

This chain uses TRBV19 with TRBJ1-2; D gene ambiguous. The V end was cut by 8 bases, the J end by 8 bases, with 18 bases between. The CDR3 consists of 13 residues. Germline CDR1 and CDR2: LNHDA and SQIVND (reference sequence). The CDR3 nucleotides read TGTGCCAGTTTGTCTCGAGAAAGCTACGGCTACACCTTC. This encodes CASLSRESYGYTF. Complete variable domain (other parts from reference TRBV19 and TRBJ1-2): DGGITQSPKYLFRKEGQNVTLSCEQNLNHDAMYWYRQDPGQGLRLIYYSQIVNDFQKGDIAEGYSVSREKKESFPLTVTSAQKNPTAFYLCASLSRESYGYTFGSGTRLTVV.

CDR3 region: CASGLSPARLFSYEQYF. CDR3 coding DNA: TGTGCTAGTGGTTTGAGCCCCGCTCGCCTTTTCTCCTACGAGCAGTACTTC. The J gene is TRBJ2-7, the V gene TRBV12-5; D remains unclear. The CDR3 extends over 17 amino acids. The germline V gene has CDR1 LGHNT and CDR2 FRNRAP. The V and J ends lost 2 bases and 0 bases respectively, with 17 bases between them.

V and J are TRBV28 and TRBJ2-2; D might be TRBD1 (5 bases). The CDR3 contains 17 residues. Trimming removed 5 bases from V and 5 bases from J, with 21 bases in between. Germline loops: CDR1 MDHEN, CDR2 SYDVKM. The CDR3 is CASSSRVGGALTGELFF. The CDR3 nucleotides read TGTGCCAGCAGTAGCCGGGTTGGTGGGGCACTAACCGGGGAGCTGTTTTTT.

The J gene is TRBJ2-7, the V gene TRBV6-5, with a weak D call TRBD1 (5 bases). The germline CDR1 and CDR2 sequences are MNHEY and SVGAGI. The V and J ends lost 4 bases and 7 bases respectively, with 23 bases between them. The CDR3 length is 16 residues. CDR3 in DNA: TGTGCCAGCAGTTTTGGGGCGTCAGGGCCCTCCGCGGAGCAGTACTTC. It specifies CASSFGASGPSAEQYF.

This clone has only a few counts. The J gene is TRBJ1-5, the V gene TRBV19; D not resolved. Germline V gene lookup returns CDR1 LNHDA and CDR2 SQIVND (reference sequence). CDR3 length: 12 amino acids. V lost 7 bases and J lost 3, with 7 bases in between. This CDR3 is CASKWHNQPQHF. CDR3 DNA sequence: TGTGCCAGTAAATGGCACAATCAGCCCCAGCATTTT.

CDR3 sequence: CASSEDFTAYSNQPQHF. DNA of the CDR3: TGTGCCAGCAGTGAAGACTTCACAGCTTATAGCAATCAGCCCCAGCATTTT. The V and J genes are TRBV6-1 and TRBJ1-5, with D uncertain. Germline CDR1 and CDR2: MNHNS and SASEGT. There are 17 residues in the CDR3. V lost 1 base and J lost 0, with 13 bases in between.

The chain recombines TRBV28 with TRBJ1-5, with D maybe TRBD1 (6 bases). The CDR3 contains 14 residues. The V end was cut by 6 bases, the J end by 7 bases, with 16 bases between. Per germline, CDR1 MDHEN and CDR2 SYDVKM. The CDR3 loop is CASSLDLGAQPQHF. The CDR3 nucleotides read TGTGCCAGCAGCCTTGATTTGGGGGCCCAGCCCCAGCATTTT.